This T cell receptor beta chain originates from a study of blood T cells in healthy people across ages. The study's findings and limits: Whereas aged donors had fewer naive CD4+ cells, long-lived donors had more of them and higher diversity. The percentage of naive T cells correlated strongly with TCR beta diversity.

Concerning this clonotype: Antigen: not known.

V was shortened by 2 bases and J by 2 bases, with 14 bases between the two germline ends. CDR1 and CDR2 from the germline V gene are MDHEN and SYDVKM. The CDR3 length is 16 residues. With a J-beta primer mix and a sample-barcoded 5' primer, a second PCR ran 7 to 11 cycles. A minimum of 3 million CDR3-containing paired-end reads was obtained for each sample. TCRdb re-analysed the 5' RACE reads in MiXCR, keeping a single row per CDR3 protein. The table includes about 640,000 distinct CDR3 sequences, 58% detected once. This TCR came from a man between 60 and 75 years old in good health. The sequenced sample consisted of blood. This chain uses TRBV28 with TRBJ2-3; D ambiguous. In nucleotides, the CDR3 is TGTGCCAGCAGTTTAAAACAGCGCAGCCTCACAGATACGCAGTATTTT. Its protein is CASSLKQRSLTDTQYF.